These 18 T cell receptor beta chains were all obtained from the same sample, sequenced in a study of CD8 T cells in ankylosing spondylitis. TCRdb recomputed calls from the 5' RACE reads with MiXCR, one row per CDR3 protein. Of 36,000 or so distinct CDR3 sequences listed, about an eighth are singletons. Sequencing used synovial fluid, either unsorted or a sorted T cell fraction (not recorded which). The receptor source for this set is a male donor with ankylosing spondylitis.

CDR3 residues: CASSYSSRERVSDTQYF. The CDR3 nucleotides read TGTGCCAGCAGTTACTCGTCGAGGGAGAGGGTGTCAGATACGCAGTATTTT. V is TRBV6-2 or TRBV6-3 and J is TRBJ2-3; D may be TRBD2 (5 bases). The V end was cut by 0 bases, the J end by 4 bases, with 17 bases between. CDR1 is MNHEY and CDR2 is SVGEGT in the germline V gene. The CDR3 has 17 amino acids.

A word on this clonotype: The junction and the germline gene differ at one end; a read error may be behind it. The chain carries TRBV5-6 and TRBJ2-1; TRBD2 matches at 7 bases. The V gene's germline CDR1 is SGHDT and CDR2 YYEEEE. This CDR3 has 14 residues. CDR3 loop: CARSSGGSHNEQLF. In DNA, the CDR3 is TGTGCCAGGAGCTCCGGGGGGTCCCACAATGAGCAGTTGTTC.

This clonotype was observed many times. J is TRBJ1-1 and V is TRBV27; D gene ambiguous. With 6 bases removed from V and 4 bases from J, the gap between germline ends came to 21 bases. CDR3 length: 16 residues. Germline assignment: CDR1 MNHEY and CDR2 SMNVEV (reference sequence). The CDR3 DNA reads TGTGCCAGCAGCCCGAGGGTAAGCCCGTCCGGCACTGAAGCTTTCTTT. This sequence encodes CASSPRVSPSGTEAFF.

The rearrangement joins TRBV6-1 to TRBJ2-5, with a tentative D call TRBD1 (6 bases). The germline gives CDR1 MNHNS, CDR2 SASEGT. Trimming took 5 bases from V and 5 from J, leaving 18 bases between them. This CDR3 region has 15 residues. The CDR3 sequence is CASSPTGKIRETQYF. In nucleotides, the CDR3 is TGTGCCAGCAGTCCAACAGGGAAAATAAGGGAGACCCAGTACTTC.

This clonotype turned up a few times. The rearrangement links TRBV4-3 to TRBJ2-1; D remains ambiguous. V lost 3 bases, J lost 3 bases, and 15 bases lay in between. In germline, CDR1 is LGHNA, CDR2 YSLEER. The CDR3 runs 16 residues. The CDR3 protein is CASSQSKHPFYNEQFF. In DNA form, the CDR3 reads TGCGCCAGCAGCCAGAGCAAACACCCTTTCTACAATGAGCAGTTCTTC.

This clonotype appeared many times. The chain is built from TRBV12-3 or TRBV12-4 and TRBJ2-3, with 9 bases fitting TRBD2. The CDR3 is 17 amino acids. With V trimmed by 5 bases and J by 2 bases, 11 bases remained unmatched. The CDR3 sequence is CASSGDPLAGNTDTQYF. DNA for the CDR3: TGTGCCAGCAGTGGGGACCCTCTAGCGGGGAACACAGATACGCAGTATTTT.

This clonotype appeared a few times. For the CDR3, the DNA is TGTGCCAGCAGCTTAGACAGGGGAGAGACCCAGTACTTC. This encodes CASSLDRGETQYF. This chain uses TRBV7-8 with TRBJ2-5; 7 bases map to TRBD1. Germline CDR1 is SGHVS and CDR2 is FQNEAQ. V dropped 1 base and J dropped 4; count of bases not matched to a gene: 0. The CDR3 loop spans 13 amino acids.

This clonotype was observed a handful of times. The J gene is TRBJ2-1, the V gene TRBV12-3 or TRBV12-4, with 8 positions matching TRBD2. The V segment lost 6 bases and the J segment 4 bases; nucleotides outside the gene matches: 8. The CDR3 extends over 15 amino acids. The CDR3 is CASSRSGRRYNEQFF. CDR3 nucleotides: TGTGCCAGCAGCCGAAGCGGGAGAAGATACAATGAGCAGTTCTTC.

This clonotype was detected ten times or more. The gene calls are TRBV7-9 and TRBJ2-7; 11 positions match TRBD1. CDR1 is SEHNR, CDR2 FQNEAQ, per germline (reference sequence). V shed 4 bases and J 1 base; nucleotides not matched to a gene: 6. This CDR3 comprises 16 residues. The CDR3 bases are TGTGCCAGCAGCTGGATCGGACAGGGGGCATCCTACGAGCAGTACTTC. Amino acid sequence: CASSWIGQGASYEQYF.

At least ten counts were recorded for this clonotype. The chain couples TRBV20-1 to TRBJ1-5; D remains unclear. This CDR3 is 14 amino acids long. Germline V gene data show CDR1 as DFQATT and CDR2 as SNEGSKA (reference sequence). V shed 6 bases and J shed 7 bases, with 19 bases lying between them. DNA of the CDR3: TGCAGTGCCGCCAGGCCCTCCCGGGAGCAGCCCCAGCATTTT. This codes for CSAARPSREQPQHF.

This clonotype appeared a few times. This rearrangement joins TRBV5-6 to TRBJ1-6; no clear D gene. V shed 2 bases and J shed 7 bases, with 10 bases lying between them. Germline V gene data show CDR1 as SGHDT and CDR2 as YYEEEE. The CDR3 spans 14 residues. The CDR3 nucleotides are TGTGCCAGCAGCTTTAGCGGGAGCAATTCACCCCTCCACTTT. Protein: CASSFSGSNSPLHF.

The chain couples TRBV30 to TRBJ2-3; possibly TRBD1 or TRBD2 for D (5 bases each). Trimming left V 4 bases short and J 5 bases short, with 13 bases between. Germline assignment: CDR1 GTSNPN and CDR2 SVGIG (reference sequence). The CDR3 totals 13 residues. CDR3 bases: TGTGCCTGGACGGGGCTACCGTTAGATACGCAGTATTTT. Protein: CAWTGLPLDTQYF.

J is TRBJ1-2 and V is TRBV11-1, with D possibly TRBD1 on 5 matching bases. This CDR3 has 17 amino acids. Per germline, CDR1 SGHAT and CDR2 FQDESV (reference sequence). V was clipped by 5 bases and J by 10 bases, with 29 bases between them. CDR3 residues: CASSPGGEGSWRDPYTF. DNA for the CDR3: TGTGCCAGCAGCCCCGGAGGGGAGGGGAGTTGGCGGGACCCCTACACCTTC.

Ten or more counts support this clonotype. V usage is TRBV4-1 and J usage is TRBJ2-7; D is unresolved. CDR1 and CDR2 (germline): MGHRA, YSYEKL. V was trimmed by 0 bases and J by 3 bases, leaving 12 bases between them. This CDR3 comprises 15 residues. As DNA, the CDR3 is TGCGCCAGCAGCCAAGAATGGGCTGTCGGCTACGAGCAGTACTTC. Translation: CASSQEWAVGYEQYF.

This clonotype was seen ten or more times. V and J are TRBV10-3 and TRBJ2-7; perhaps TRBD2 as D (7 bases). The V and J ends lost 8 bases and 3 bases respectively, with 17 bases between them. This CDR3 is 14 amino acids long. Germline-derived CDR1 and CDR2 are ENHRY and SYGVKD. The CDR3 DNA is TGTGCCATCGCCGCGGGGGCAGTCCTCTACGAGCAGTACTTC. Translated, it gives CAIAAGAVLYEQYF.

This clonotype has ten or more counts. The V and J genes are TRBV12-3 or TRBV12-4 and TRBJ2-3; D might be TRBD2 (5 bases). V lost 1 base and J lost 0, with 14 bases in between. This CDR3 has 17 residues. CDR3 DNA: TGTGCCAGCAGTTTAGAGTACGGCGGGTCTAGCACAGATACGCAGTATTTT. This translates into CASSLEYGGSSTDTQYF.

This clonotype has at least ten counts. The chain links TRBV6-1 to TRBJ1-6; TRBD1 aligns across 9 bases. Germline V gene sequence: CDR1 MNHNS, CDR2 SASEGT. CDR3 length: 14 residues. The ends lost 4 bases at V and 5 bases at J; junction bases unmatched: 0. This CDR3 is CASSGQGDNSPLHF. The CDR3 coding sequence is TGTGCCAGCAGTGGACAGGGGGATAATTCACCCCTCCACTTT.

The chain combines TRBV20-1 with TRBJ2-7; D remains unclear. This CDR3 has 17 amino acids. Germline CDR1 reads DFQATT; CDR2 reads SNEGSKA (reference sequence). The CDR3 region is CRLSKLDLIGRSYEQYF. The CDR3 bases are TGCAGGCTTTCCAAGCTAGATTTAATAGGGCGATCCTACGAGCAGTACTTC.